The T cell receptor beta chain described here comes from a study of blood T cell repertoires in COVID-19. This table comes from immunoSEQ multiplex PCR, and its TCRdb copy is limited to in-frame clones, with some not included. The top ten clones hold 3.8% of a sample with 100,000 to 150,000 clones, around 90% of them seen once. The receptor's source is a woman aged 55-70 years with COVID-19, enrolled during active disease. Source material: peripheral blood.

The CDR3 loop is CASSYYGETQYF. CDR3 in DNA: TGTGCCAGCAGTTACTACGGGGAGACCCAGTACTTC. The chain combines TRBV12-3 or TRBV12-4 with TRBJ2-5; D remains unclear. The CDR3 has 12 residues. The V end lost 4 bases, the J end lost 5 bases, and 8 bases lay between the germline ends.